This T cell receptor beta chain was identified during a study of T cell changes during pregnancy in multiple sclerosis. Using immunoSEQ multiplex PCR, the repertoire was profiled, and TCRdb retains in-frame clones only, with some absent. This table has about 67,000 clones, approximately 93% appearing once. V dropped 4 bases and J dropped 7; count of bases not matched to a gene: 7. The V gene's germline CDR1 is SNHLY and CDR2 FYNNEI. This CDR3 is 14 amino acids long. The starting material was peripheral blood, obtained in the second trimester of pregnancy. This rearrangement joins TRBV2 to TRBJ1-5, with TRBD1 matching 7 bases. The TCR was taken from a female donor with multiple sclerosis, enrolled in a pregnancy study. In nucleotides, the CDR3 is TGTGCCAGCAGTGTCGAAGGGGGCGAGCAGCCCCAGCATTTT. This translates into CASSVEGGEQPQHF.